This T cell receptor (beta chain) stems from a study of blood T cell repertoires in COVID-19. Overall study: Material from acute and convalescent COVID-19 was sourced from the United States, Italy and Spain.

Per the authors' pipeline: Amplification from reference gene primers served as the basis for estimated nucleated cell counts. Produced via immunoSEQ multiplex PCR; TCRdb's table is partial and in-frame only. V, J and clone size reflect that table, while D and trimming were determined from the DNA. The top ten clones hold around 10% of a sample with over 55,000 clones, about 80% of them seen once. This CDR3 has 21 amino acids. The V and J ends lost 0 bases and 4 bases respectively, with 29 bases between them. From germline, CDR1 is KGHSH and CDR2 LQKENI. Seattle researchers signed up patients amid active infection and tracked them longitudinally.

The sequence was collected from a man aged 80 or over with COVID-19, enrolled during active disease. This chain joins TRBV18 and TRBJ2-3; no definite D call. The sequenced sample was peripheral blood. CDR3 DNA sequence: TGTGCCAGCTCACCACCGGGTCAACTACCTTTATCACGGTGTTGTGCAGATACGCAGTATTTT. The encoded protein is CASSPPGQLPLSRCCADTQYF.